One and the same sample provided the 32 T cell receptor beta chains below, sequenced in a study of blood T cell repertoires in COVID-19. Method: immunoSEQ multiplex PCR; TCRdb's copy keeps in-frame clones and lacks some. The table includes about 55,000 clones, 85% to 90% detected once. The sequenced sample consisted of peripheral blood. Source of these receptors: a human donor in a cohort sampled during active COVID-19.

The table lists this clone with a count of one. This chain links TRBV29-1 with TRBJ1-1; 7 bases line up with TRBD1. The V gene end was trimmed by 0 bases and the J gene end by 11 bases; junction bases not matched to a gene: 18. The CDR3 is 16 residues long. CDR1 is SQVTM, CDR2 ANQGSEA, per germline. The CDR3 here is CSVEEGARQGLLWAFF. The CDR3 DNA sequence: TGCAGCGTTGAAGAGGGCGCCCGACAGGGCCTCCTGTGGGCTTTCTTT.

The gene calls are TRBV5-1 and TRBJ1-1; D may be TRBD1 (6 bases). Deletions cut 4 bases from V and 1 base from J, with 14 bases between. CDR1 SGHRS and CDR2 YFSETQ come from the germline V gene. This CDR3 comprises 15 residues. The CDR3 DNA sequence: TGCGCCAGCAGCCCCTGGGGGACACCGAACACTGAAGCTTTCTTT. Residues: CASSPWGTPNTEAFF.

The chain employs TRBV28 and TRBJ2-6; 7 positions match TRBD1. J gave up 0 bases and V 3 bases, and 14 bases lay outside the gene matches. CDR3 size: 20 residues. CDR1 and CDR2 (germline): MDHEN, SYDVKM. For the CDR3, the DNA is TGTGCCAGCAGTTTTGCTGAGACAGGGAATCCCCTCTCTGGGGCCAACGTCCTGACTTTC. Translation: CASSFAETGNPLSGANVLTF.

The CDR3 loop is CASRRSGANTGELFF. In DNA, the CDR3 is TGTGCCAGCAGGAGAAGCGGTGCGAACACCGGGGAGCTGTTTTTT. The chain is built from TRBV3-1 (or the pseudogene TRBV3-2) and TRBJ2-2; TRBD2 is a possible D gene (5 bases). The CDR3 is 15 residues long. Trimming left V 6 bases short and J 0 bases short, with 11 bases between. Germline V gene data show CDR1 as LGHDT and CDR2 as YNNKEL (reference sequence).

This chain joins TRBV19 and TRBJ1-5, with TRBD1 as a possible D gene (6 bases). Germline V gene data show CDR1 as LNHDA and CDR2 as SQIVND (reference sequence). Between the trimmed V and J ends, which lost 6 bases and 7 bases, there was a span of 19 bases. The CDR3 is 15 amino acids. The CDR3 reads CASRVTGTPGQPQHF. The CDR3 DNA sequence: TGTGCCAGTAGAGTTACCGGGACACCGGGGCAGCCCCAGCATTTT. The variable domain in full, completed from reference TRBV19 and TRBJ1-5, reads DGGITQSPKYLFRKEGQNVTLSCEQNLNHDAMYWYRQDPGQGLRLIYYSQIVNDFQKGDIAEGYSVSREKKESFPLTVTSAQKNPTAFYLCASRVTGTPGQPQHFGDGTRLSIL.

DNA for the CDR3: TGCGCCAGCAGCTACGGGACAGGGGGGGAGACCCAGTACTTC. Translating gives CASSYGTGGETQYF. The gene calls are TRBV5-1 and TRBJ2-5, with 11 positions matching TRBD1. The CDR3 consists of 14 residues. Trimming removed 3 bases from V and 5 bases from J; junction bases left unmatched: 3. Germline CDR1 is SGHRS and CDR2 is YFSETQ.

This clone was observed a few times. The chain combines TRBV3-1 (or the pseudogene TRBV3-2) with TRBJ2-5; D gene ambiguous. The germline V and J ends were trimmed by 0 bases and 1 base, with 6 bases remaining between them. The CDR3 runs 14 residues. From germline, CDR1 is LGHDT and CDR2 YNNKEL (reference sequence). As DNA, the CDR3 is TGTGCCAGCAGCCAAGATGCAGGCCAAGAGACCCAGTACTTC. Amino acid sequence: CASSQDAGQETQYF.

The chain recombines TRBV3-1 (or the pseudogene TRBV3-2) with TRBJ1-1, with TRBD1 as a possible D gene (6 bases). Trimming took off 4 bases at V and 6 bases at J, with 12 bases between the two ends. This CDR3 region has 13 residues. The germline V gene encodes CDR1 LGHDT and CDR2 YNNKEL (reference sequence). The DNA for the CDR3 is TGTGCCAGCAGCCCCAGGGGTATGGCTGAAGCTTTCTTT. It translates to CASSPRGMAEAFF.

The chain combines TRBV6-8 with TRBJ2-6; 7 bases fit TRBD2. The CDR3 length is 20 residues. V dropped 2 bases and J dropped 2; count of bases not matched to a gene: 15. Germline CDR1 MNHGY, CDR2 SAAAGT. CDR3 in DNA: TGTGCCAGCAGTTACCGCCTTGGCCAGCGGGGTCGACCTGGGGCCAACGTCCTGACTTTC. Its translation: CASSYRLGQRGRPGANVLTF.

This sequence joins TRBV18 and TRBJ1-1, with 8 bases matching TRBD1. This CDR3 has 14 residues. CDR1 is KGHSH, CDR2 LQKENI, per germline. Trimming took 6 bases from V and 3 from J; bases not matched to a gene: 6. CDR3 protein: CASSQGALDTEAFF. The CDR3 bases are TGTGCCAGCTCGCAGGGGGCGTTGGACACTGAAGCTTTCTTT.

The rearrangement links TRBV18 to TRBJ1-1; D remains unclear. This CDR3 contains 17 residues. CDR1 and CDR2 from the germline V gene are KGHSH and LQKENI. Trimming removed 0 bases from V and 10 bases from J, with 24 bases in between. The CDR3 bases are TGTGCCAGCTCACCACCGCACTTTCGAAGTGGCGGCCCGGGAGCTTTCTTT. Its translation: CASSPPHFRSGGPGAFF.

V and J are TRBV12-3 or TRBV12-4 and TRBJ2-2; the match to TRBD1 covers 8 bases. The CDR3 spans 13 residues. V was pared by 11 bases and J by 2 bases, with 4 bases of the junction left unmatched. The CDR3 DNA is TGTGCCGGGGGACAGGCAAACACCGGGGAGCTGTTTTTT. Translation gives CAGGQANTGELFF.

The rearrangement links TRBV10-3 to TRBJ2-5; a possible D gene is TRBD1 (6 bases). Germline CDR1 is ENHRY and CDR2 is SYGVKD. Trimming removed 10 bases at V and 3 bases at J, with 15 bases between. The CDR3 is 13 residues long. CDR3 loop: CASRGVGEETQYF. The CDR3 DNA reads as TGTGCCAGCAGGGGAGTTGGGGAAGAGACCCAGTACTTC.

This clone was detected once. The J gene is TRBJ2-7, the V gene TRBV28, with D possibly matching TRBD1 (6 bases). Germline values: CDR1 MDHEN, CDR2 SYDVKM. CDR3 length equals 14 residues. Trimming pared 5 bases from V and 4 bases from J, leaving 15 bases between. The CDR3 DNA is TGTGCCAGCAGTAAAGCCGGGACATCGTACGAGCAGTACTTC. It specifies CASSKAGTSYEQYF.

This clone was seen only a few times. The V gene is TRBV7-2, the J gene TRBJ2-3; the match to TRBD1 covers 10 bases. CDR3 length equals 13 residues. Germline lookup yields CDR1 SGHTA and CDR2 FQGNSA. V shed 8 bases, J shed 5 bases, and the junction held 4 bases outside the gene matches. CDR3 in amino acids: CASRGQGIDTQYF. The DNA for the CDR3 is TGTGCCAGCCGGGGACAGGGGATAGATACGCAGTATTTT.

The chain has TRBV25-1 and TRBJ2-1; D not certain. CDR1 MGHDK and CDR2 SYGVNS come from the germline V gene. CDR3 size: 14 residues. The V end was cut by 0 bases, the J end by 5 bases, with 8 bases between. CDR3 in DNA: TGTGCCAGCAGTGAATACCTAGAGAACAATGAGCAGTTCTTC. It yields the protein CASSEYLENNEQFF.

This clone occurred a few times. The chain uses TRBV28 and TRBJ2-2; D is unresolved. The V gene's germline CDR1 is MDHEN and CDR2 SYDVKM. The CDR3 sequence is 13 residues long. The V gene lost 9 bases and the J gene lost 4 bases, with 12 bases spanning the gap. The CDR3 region is CASLLLVTGELFF. The CDR3 coding sequence is TGTGCCAGTCTTCTTCTCGTCACCGGGGAGCTGTTTTTT.

The V gene is TRBV6-1, the J gene TRBJ1-1; TRBD1 might be the D (5 bases). The CDR3 consists of 15 residues. V dropped 2 bases and J dropped 1 base, with 11 bases sitting between them. Germline CDR1 is MNHNS and CDR2 is SASEGT. Written as DNA, the CDR3 is TGTGCCAGCAGTGAATTGCAGGGCTCGAACACTGAAGCTTTCTTT. Translated: CASSELQGSNTEAFF.

In nucleotides, the CDR3 is TGTGCCAGCAGCCACCACAGGCGTAATGAAAAACTGTTTTTT. Translated, it gives CASSHHRRNEKLFF. This chain links TRBV27 with TRBJ1-4; maybe TRBD1 (5 bases). The V gene's germline CDR1 is MNHEY and CDR2 SMNVEV (reference sequence). The ends were cut back, 6 bases at V and 4 bases at J, with 12 bases in the middle. The CDR3 sequence is 14 residues long.

The V gene is TRBV6-5, the J gene TRBJ2-1, with D possibly matching TRBD2 (5 bases). The germline gives CDR1 MNHEY, CDR2 SVGAGI. The CDR3 sequence is 15 residues long. V was shortened by 2 bases and J by 0 bases, with 8 bases between the two germline ends. The CDR3 loop is CASSYEGTSYNEQFF. CDR3 bases: TGTGCCAGCAGTTACGAGGGAACCTCCTACAATGAGCAGTTCTTC.

The rearrangement joins TRBV5-1 to TRBJ2-1, with 9 nucleotides matching TRBD1. CDR1 is SGHRS and CDR2 is YFSETQ in the germline V gene. CDR3 length: 15 residues. V shed 3 bases, J shed 6 bases, and the junction held 7 bases outside the gene matches. In DNA, the CDR3 is TGCGCCAGCAGCTCACAGGGGGCTGGCAGCAATGAGCAGTTCTTC. It translates to CASSSQGAGSNEQFF.

This chain connects TRBV28 to TRBJ1-4, with 9 nucleotides matching TRBD1. The CDR3 sequence is 15 residues long. J was trimmed by 7 bases and V by 4 bases; bases with no gene match: 7. Germline V gene data show CDR1 as MDHEN and CDR2 as SYDVKM. CDR3 in amino acids: CASSSPGTGSEKLFF. The CDR3 DNA follows: TGTGCCAGCAGTTCTCCCGGGACAGGGAGTGAAAAACTGTTTTTT.

This sequence joins TRBV11-2 and TRBJ2-3; 10 positions match TRBD2. Germline CDR1 reads SGHAT; CDR2 reads FQNNGV. This CDR3 is 16 amino acids long. V shed 5 bases, J shed 6 bases, and the junction held 11 bases outside the gene matches. CDR3 nucleotide sequence: TGTGCCAGCAGCCATAAACTAGCGGGGCCCGAGGATACGCAGTATTTT. It is translated as CASSHKLAGPEDTQYF.

This rearrangement joins TRBV5-4 to TRBJ2-5; D is unclear. The V end was cut by 1 base, the J end by 3 bases, with 10 bases between. Per germline, CDR1 SGHNT and CDR2 YYREEE (reference sequence). This CDR3 comprises 14 residues. Here the CDR3 reads CASSLMAAKETQYF. DNA for the CDR3: TGTGCCAGCAGCTTGATGGCGGCAAAAGAGACCCAGTACTTC.

The chain employs TRBV12-3 or TRBV12-4 and TRBJ1-1; D is possibly TRBD1 (6 bases). V lost 7 bases and J lost 1, with 10 bases in between. This CDR3 region has 13 residues. In nucleotides, the CDR3 is TGTGCCAGCATCGGACAGACGAACACTGAAGCTTTCTTT. Its protein is CASIGQTNTEAFF.

This rearrangement joins TRBV6-4 to TRBJ2-2, with unresolved D. V lost 4 bases and J lost 6, with 9 bases in between. The germline V gene has CDR1 MRHNA and CDR2 SNTAGT. The CDR3 spans 13 residues. The CDR3 nucleotides are TGTGCCAGCAGTGCTCGGGTGGCCGGGGAGCTGTTTTTT. Translated, it gives CASSARVAGELFF.

V usage is TRBV3-1 (or the pseudogene TRBV3-2) and J usage is TRBJ1-4; unclear D gene. The CDR3 is made up of 14 amino acids. The germline V gene has CDR1 LGHDT and CDR2 YNNKEL (reference sequence). The ends were cut back, 4 bases at V and 4 bases at J, with 10 bases in the middle. This CDR3 reads CASSPRHFNEKLFF. The CDR3 nucleotides read TGTGCCAGCAGCCCTCGACATTTTAATGAAAAACTGTTTTTT.

J is TRBJ2-1 and V is TRBV5-1; maybe TRBD2 (5 bases). V was trimmed by 0 bases and J by 4 bases, leaving 11 bases between them. The length of the CDR3 is 15 residues. Per the germline V gene, CDR1 is SGHRS and CDR2 is YFSETQ. CDR3: CASSLDSGGYNEQFF. Here the CDR3 DNA reads TGCGCCAGCAGCTTGGATTCCGGCGGGTACAATGAGCAGTTCTTC. Full variable domain (remainder filled in from reference TRBV5-1 and TRBJ2-1): KAGVTQTPRYLIKTRGQQVTLSCSPISGHRSVSWYQQTPGQGLQFLFEYFSETQRNKGNFPGRFSGRQFSNSRSEMNVSTLELGDSALYLCASSLDSGGYNEQFFGPGTRLTVL.

The rearrangement uses TRBV27 and TRBJ2-5; 8 bases line up with TRBD2. The V gene end was trimmed by 3 bases and the J gene end by 4 bases; junction bases not matched to a gene: 7. The CDR3 loop spans 15 amino acids. Germline loops: CDR1 MNHEY, CDR2 SMNVEV (reference sequence). The CDR3 region has the DNA TGTGCCAGCAGTTTGAAGCTCAGCGGGAGAGAGACCCAGTACTTC. It encodes CASSLKLSGRETQYF.

In nucleotides, the CDR3 is TGTGCCAGCAGCGTTGGACCGGGGGGCACTGAAGCTTTCTTT. Translating it yields CASSVGPGGTEAFF. V gene TRBV7-3 combines with J gene TRBJ1-1; D possibly corresponds to TRBD1 (5 bases). The CDR3 is 14 residues long. Looked up from germline, CDR1 is SGHTA and CDR2 is FQGTGA. Between the trimmed V and J ends, which lost 5 bases and 4 bases, there was a span of 14 bases.

The chain has TRBV5-1 and TRBJ1-1; 10 bases line up with TRBD1. The V and J ends lost 4 bases and 2 bases, in that order; junction bases with no gene match: 5. The CDR3 has 15 residues. Germline V CDR1 and CDR2: SGHRS, YFSETQ. The CDR3 DNA follows: TGCGCCAGCAGCCCGGACAGGGGGGTAAACACTGAAGCTTTCTTT. Residues: CASSPDRGVNTEAFF.

V and J are TRBV30 and TRBJ1-1, with 10 bases aligning to TRBD1. Per the germline V gene, CDR1 is GTSNPN and CDR2 is SVGIG (reference sequence). CDR3 length: 16 amino acids. Trimming removed 3 bases from V and 0 bases from J; junction bases left unmatched: 7. CDR3 region: CAWSITGTGVNTEAFF. The DNA for the CDR3 is TGTGCCTGGAGCATAACCGGGACAGGGGTGAACACTGAAGCTTTCTTT.